This T cell receptor (beta chain) stems from a study of T-cell reconstitution after alpha-beta-depleted transplantation in children. This CDR3 is 15 amino acids long. Germline loops: CDR1 WNHNN, CDR2 SYGVQD (reference sequence). V lost 8 bases to trimming and J lost 1 base, with 16 bases between them. The TCRbeta library was prepared with unique molecular identifiers. From the PCR reads, TCRdb called clonotypes with MiXCR, one entry per CDR3 protein. This table holds approximately 510,000 distinct CDR3 sequences, around 19% found once. This clonotype was obtained from a human donor who donated a stem cell graft to a child with acute lymphoblastic leukemia. The specimen was PBMCs from the stem cell graft donor, collected from the stem cell graft. The gene calls are TRBV10-1 and TRBJ2-3, with a weak D call TRBD1 (7 bases). CDR3 loop: CASAGQTAGTDTQYF. For the CDR3, the DNA is TGCGCCAGCGCGGGACAGACTGCAGGCACAGATACGCAGTATTTT.